This entry describes one TCR beta chain. Authors' methods: Estimation of nucleated cell counts relied on the amplification of reference gene primers. Sequencing used immunoSEQ multiplex PCR; TCRdb keeps in-frame clones, though not all of them. V and J calls and clone size come straight from that table; D and trimming were deduced from the DNA. The repertoire includes 50,000 or so clones, around 82% of them detected once, and roughly 7.7% sits in the top ten. This record comes from a study of blood T cell repertoires in COVID-19. The V segment lost 3 bases and the J segment 5 bases; nucleotides outside the gene matches: 4. The germline V gene has CDR1 MRHNA and CDR2 SNTAGT. CDR3 length: 15 amino acids.

The chain joins TRBV6-4 to TRBJ2-5; the match to TRBD2 covers 12 bases. The TCR originated in a man aged 40-50 years with acute or convalescent COVID-19. The specimen was peripheral blood. The CDR3 here is CASSETSGGYETQYF. CDR3 DNA: TGTGCCAGCAGTGAGACTAGCGGGGGCTATGAGACCCAGTACTTC.